This T cell receptor (beta chain) was recovered during a study of T cells in Graves' hyperthyroidism and ophthalmopathy. Overall study results and limits: Blood held most thyroid clonotypes expanded above 0.001 frequency.

Germline V lookup: CDR1 PRHDT, CDR2 FYEKMQ (reference sequence). The junction had 11 bases not matched to a gene; V was cut back by 5 bases and J by 11 bases. This CDR3 region has 13 residues. RNA transcripts were the template for amplifying TCR beta CDR3 regions. The study used the HTBI primer set for a first-round RT-PCR of the TCR CDR3. A single record per CDR3 protein comes from TCRdb applying MiXCR to the multiplex PCR reads. Found here are hundreds of thousands of distinct CDR3 sequences, nearly 20% of them singletons; the top ten hold 45% to 50%. This clonotype has more than one count but fewer than ten. Its specificity is not known. Each person with ophthalmopathy scored at least 3 on the Clinical Activity Score, reached NOSPECS grade 4 or higher, and had been ill under 3 months. Lactation, pregnancy, other autoimmune disease or uncontrolled infection led to exclusion of patients. Clinical symptoms, serum thyroxine, TRAb, thyroid ultrasound and orbital computed tomography established diagnosis.

Sequenced input: blood. This chain links TRBV13 with TRBJ2-5, with TRBD1 matching 7 bases. The receptor's source is a man aged 35-49 years with Graves' ophthalmopathy. The CDR3 DNA follows: TGTGCCAGCAGCCCCCAACCGGACAGGACACAGTACTTC. Translating gives CASSPQPDRTQYF.